The 23 T cell receptor beta chains presented below share a single source sample, sequenced in a study of T cells in localized non-small cell lung cancer. Using immunoSEQ multiplex PCR, the repertoire was profiled, and TCRdb retains in-frame clones only, with some absent. The sample lists approximately 57,000 clones, roughly 85% occurring once. The material sequenced was peripheral blood, taken before any cancer treatment. All receptors derive from a woman aged 35 to 69 with stage I lung adenocarcinoma.

The chain joins TRBV5-1 to TRBJ2-7, with 9 nucleotides matching TRBD2. J was trimmed by 2 bases and V by 4 bases; bases with no gene match: 4. CDR3 length equals 14 residues. Germline CDR1 and CDR2: SGHRS and YFSETQ. The CDR3 DNA follows: TGCGCCAGCAGCCTACTAGCGGGCCCCTACGAGCAGTACTTC. Protein product: CASSLLAGPYEQYF.

The CDR3 region has the DNA TGCGCCAGCAGCTCAACTAGCGGGGGGGCCTTTAATGAGCAGTTCTTC. Its protein product is CASSSTSGGAFNEQFF. This chain joins TRBV5-1 and TRBJ2-1, with TRBD2 identical over 13 bases. V gave up 3 bases and J gave up 7 bases; unmatched junction bases: 7. This CDR3 contains 16 residues. Germline values: CDR1 SGHRS, CDR2 YFSETQ.

Notes on this clone: Compared with germline, one end of the junction differs, possibly owing to a read error. The CDR3 sequence: CASSFLDTLETRYF. CDR3 DNA: TGTGCCAGCAGCTTTTTGGACACTTTAGAGACCCGGTACTTC. The chain carries TRBV25-1 and TRBJ2-5, with a weak D call TRBD1 (5 bases). The CDR3 has 14 residues. Germline loops: CDR1 MGHDK, CDR2 SYGVNS.

V gene TRBV5-1 combines with J gene TRBJ1-1; TRBD1 is a possible D gene (6 bases). The germline CDR1 and CDR2 sequences are SGHRS and YFSETQ. Trimming removed 0 bases at V and 5 bases at J, with 8 bases between. CDR3 length equals 13 residues. The CDR3 DNA is TGCGCCAGCAGCTTGGAAGGGGGTACTGAAGCTTTCTTT. This sequence encodes CASSLEGGTEAFF.

This clone was counted once. This rearrangement joins TRBV5-1 to TRBJ2-7; no reliable D call. The CDR3 has 13 amino acids. Deletions cut 1 base from V and 3 bases from J, with 8 bases between. Germline assignment: CDR1 SGHRS and CDR2 YFSETQ. Here the CDR3 reads CASSLRVNYEQYF. The CDR3 DNA sequence: TGCGCCAGCAGCTTGAGGGTAAACTACGAGCAGTACTTC.

The rearrangement links TRBV6-1 to TRBJ1-2; D is perhaps TRBD1 (5 bases). The CDR3 is made up of 14 amino acids. In germline, CDR1 is MNHNS, CDR2 SASEGT. The V end was cut by 8 bases, the J end by 4 bases, with 17 bases between. As DNA, the CDR3 is TGTGCCAGCCACCTAGATAAGGGGATCTATGGCTACACCTTC. It specifies CASHLDKGIYGYTF.

The chain recombines TRBV7-8 with TRBJ2-7; no definite D call. V dropped 0 bases and J dropped 2 bases, with 8 bases sitting between them. There are 14 residues in the CDR3. Looked up from germline, CDR1 is SGHVS and CDR2 is FQNEAQ. The CDR3, as DNA: TGTGCCAGCAGCTTAGCCGGCAGTACCTACGAGCAGTACTTC. Protein sequence: CASSLAGSTYEQYF. Based on the CDR3 plus reference TRBV7-8 and TRBJ2-7, the full variable domain is GAGVSQSPRYKVAKRGQDVALRCDPISGHVSLFWYQQALGQGPEFLTYFQNEAQLDKSGLPSDRFFAERPEGSVSTLKIQRTQQEDSAVYLCASSLAGSTYEQYFGPGTRLTVT.

This chain joins TRBV6-1 and TRBJ2-5; no clear D gene. CDR1 and CDR2 (germline): MNHNS, SASEGT. With 3 bases removed from V and 2 bases from J, the gap between germline ends came to 16 bases. The CDR3 runs to 16 residues. CDR3 in amino acids: CASSEKTIIIQETQYF. CDR3 DNA sequence: TGTGCCAGCAGTGAGAAGACAATCATAATTCAAGAGACCCAGTACTTC.

The chain carries TRBV15 and TRBJ2-5; 12 positions agree with TRBD2. The trim removed 3 bases at V and 3 bases at J, leaving 8 bases unmatched. Germline lookup yields CDR1 LNHNV and CDR2 YYDKDF (reference sequence). This CDR3 is 17 amino acids long. CDR3 residues: CATSSPTSGRIKETQYF. The CDR3 DNA reads as TGTGCCACCAGCAGTCCGACTAGCGGGAGAATTAAAGAGACCCAGTACTTC.

The chain carries TRBV5-1 and TRBJ2-3, with D possibly being TRBD2 (6 bases). Trimming took 4 bases from V and 2 from J, leaving 11 bases between them. Germline CDR1 reads SGHRS; CDR2 reads YFSETQ. CDR3 size: 14 residues. The CDR3 loop is CASSAGTVTDTQYF. The CDR3, as DNA: TGCGCCAGCAGCGCAGGGACTGTCACAGATACGCAGTATTTT.

The chain couples TRBV2 to TRBJ2-7; TRBD2 aligns across 8 bases. Germline CDR1 reads SNHLY; CDR2 reads FYNNEI. V lost 6 bases, J lost 3 bases, and 10 bases stayed unmatched. The CDR3 contains 15 residues. CDR3 nucleotides: TGTGCCAGCAGAGCCCAAGCGGGGGAGCTCTACGAGCAGTACTTC. Translation: CASRAQAGELYEQYF.

V gene TRBV5-1 combines with J gene TRBJ2-7; the match to TRBD1 covers 7 bases. V lost 4 bases and J lost 2; bases outside the gene matches: 6. Germline values: CDR1 SGHRS, CDR2 YFSETQ. The CDR3 spans 14 residues. CDR3 residues: CASSADRVAYEQYF. The CDR3 bases are TGCGCCAGCAGCGCCGACAGGGTGGCCTACGAGCAGTACTTC. Full variable domain (missing parts from reference TRBV5-1 and TRBJ2-7): KAGVTQTPRYLIKTRGQQVTLSCSPISGHRSVSWYQQTPGQGLQFLFEYFSETQRNKGNFPGRFSGRQFSNSRSEMNVSTLELGDSALYLCASSADRVAYEQYFGPGTRLTVT.

The chain links TRBV10-3 to TRBJ1-1; TRBD1 matches at 9 bases. The CDR3 runs to 13 residues. Germline CDR1 reads ENHRY; CDR2 reads SYGVKD. Trimming took 5 bases from V and 10 from J; bases not matched to a gene: 8. This chain's CDR3 is CAISSGQGTGAFF. CDR3 coding DNA: TGTGCCATCAGTTCGGGACAGGGAACGGGAGCTTTCTTT.

This sequence joins TRBV28 and TRBJ1-1; D unclear. From germline, CDR1 is MDHEN and CDR2 SYDVKM. V was shortened by 6 bases and J by 8 bases, with 13 bases between the two germline ends. The length of the CDR3 is 12 residues. CDR3 nucleotide sequence: TGTGCCAGCAGCTCTCTCCTCCGGGAAGCTTTCTTT. It translates to CASSSLLREAFF.

The CDR3 loop is CASSQALDKIYEQYF. CDR3 DNA sequence: TGTGCCAGCAGCCAAGCGCTAGACAAAATCTACGAGCAGTACTTC. J is TRBJ2-7 and V is TRBV4-2; no clear D gene. Per germline, CDR1 LGHNA and CDR2 YNFKEQ. The CDR3 extends over 15 amino acids. V was trimmed by 1 base and J by 3 bases, leaving 13 bases between them.

This clone was seen a single time. This same CDR3 is encoded by further DNA sequences in the sample. This chain uses TRBV9 with TRBJ1-2, with D possibly TRBD1 on 5 matching bases. The CDR3 consists of 14 residues. The germline gives CDR1 SGDLS, CDR2 YYNGEE. The germline V and J ends were trimmed by 4 bases and 4 bases, with 14 bases remaining between them. The CDR3 DNA reads TGTGCCAGCAGCCGACCCGGGACTCTCTATGGCTACACCTTC. It codes for CASSRPGTLYGYTF.

V is TRBV6-6 and J is TRBJ1-1, with no clear D. With 4 bases removed from V and 11 bases from J, the gap between germline ends came to 20 bases. Germline CDR1 and CDR2: MNHNY and SVGAGI (reference sequence). This CDR3 has 14 residues. The CDR3 spells CASSSPPILNGAFF. In DNA, the CDR3 is TGTGCCAGCAGTTCTCCTCCCATCCTCAATGGGGCTTTCTTT.

The rearrangement links TRBV19 to TRBJ1-2, with a tentative D call TRBD1 (6 bases). Germline assignment: CDR1 LNHDA and CDR2 SQIVND (reference sequence). There are 13 residues in the CDR3. V was shortened by 7 bases and J by 7 bases, with 16 bases between the two germline ends. As DNA, the CDR3 is TGTGCCAGTACCACGCGACAGGAGTCTGGCTACACCTTC. This sequence encodes CASTTRQESGYTF.

This chain joins TRBV5-1 and TRBJ1-4; D unclear. The germline V gene encodes CDR1 SGHRS and CDR2 YFSETQ. V shed 4 bases and J shed 6 bases, with 13 bases lying between them. This CDR3 contains 14 residues. This CDR3 is CASSQTHPDEKLFF. As DNA, the CDR3 is TGCGCCAGCAGCCAAACCCATCCCGATGAAAAACTGTTTTTT. Full variable domain (remainder filled in from reference TRBV5-1 and TRBJ1-4): KAGVTQTPRYLIKTRGQQVTLSCSPISGHRSVSWYQQTPGQGLQFLFEYFSETQRNKGNFPGRFSGRQFSNSRSEMNVSTLELGDSALYLCASSQTHPDEKLFFGSGTQLSVL.

The chain combines TRBV2 with TRBJ2-3; D call uncertain. From germline, CDR1 is SNHLY and CDR2 FYNNEI. V lost 3 bases and J 4 bases, leaving 11 bases between the germline ends. This CDR3 is built from 14 residues. The CDR3 DNA follows: TGTGCCAGCAGTGAGAATCATTCGGCAGATACGCAGTATTTT. It is translated as CASSENHSADTQYF.

The chain couples TRBV6-1 to TRBJ1-1; D is ambiguous. Germline CDR1 is MNHNS and CDR2 is SASEGT. CDR3 size: 15 residues. Trimming cost V 8 bases and J 0 bases, with 16 bases left between them. As DNA, the CDR3 is TGTGCCAGCCGGGAGCCCAGGACCCTGAACACTGAAGCTTTCTTT. Translation gives CASREPRTLNTEAFF.

V gene TRBV15 combines with J gene TRBJ1-4; 11 bases agree with TRBD1. The germline CDR1 and CDR2 sequences are LNHNV and YYDKDF (reference sequence). V lost 3 bases to trimming and J lost 8 bases; unmatched junction nucleotides: 5. The CDR3 extends over 15 amino acids. CDR3 protein: CATSRGDRGDEKLFF. The CDR3 nucleotides read TGTGCCACCAGCAGGGGGGACAGGGGGGACGAAAAACTGTTTTTT.

The gene calls are TRBV5-4 and TRBJ2-2; D call uncertain. The CDR3 loop spans 13 amino acids. The V end was cut by 3 bases, the J end by 6 bases, with 9 bases between. Germline CDR1 SGHNT, CDR2 YYREEE (reference sequence). The DNA for the CDR3 is TGTGCCAGCAGCTACTCCCGGCCCGGGGAGCTGTTTTTT. Protein product: CASSYSRPGELFF.